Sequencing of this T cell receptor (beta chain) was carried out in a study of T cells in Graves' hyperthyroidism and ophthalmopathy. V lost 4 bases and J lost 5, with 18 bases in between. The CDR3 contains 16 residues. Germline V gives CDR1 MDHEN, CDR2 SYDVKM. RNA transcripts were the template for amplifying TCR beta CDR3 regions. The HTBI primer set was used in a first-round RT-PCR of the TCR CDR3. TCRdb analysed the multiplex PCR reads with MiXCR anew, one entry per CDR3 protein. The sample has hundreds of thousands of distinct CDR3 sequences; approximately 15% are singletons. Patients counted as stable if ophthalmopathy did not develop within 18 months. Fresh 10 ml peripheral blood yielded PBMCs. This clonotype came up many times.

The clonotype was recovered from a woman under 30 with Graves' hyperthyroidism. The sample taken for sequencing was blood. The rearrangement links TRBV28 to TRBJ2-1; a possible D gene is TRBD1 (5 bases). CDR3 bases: TGTGCCAGCAGTTGGATGGGGCAGGGATTCAACAATGAGCAGTTCTTC. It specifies CASSWMGQGFNNEQFF.